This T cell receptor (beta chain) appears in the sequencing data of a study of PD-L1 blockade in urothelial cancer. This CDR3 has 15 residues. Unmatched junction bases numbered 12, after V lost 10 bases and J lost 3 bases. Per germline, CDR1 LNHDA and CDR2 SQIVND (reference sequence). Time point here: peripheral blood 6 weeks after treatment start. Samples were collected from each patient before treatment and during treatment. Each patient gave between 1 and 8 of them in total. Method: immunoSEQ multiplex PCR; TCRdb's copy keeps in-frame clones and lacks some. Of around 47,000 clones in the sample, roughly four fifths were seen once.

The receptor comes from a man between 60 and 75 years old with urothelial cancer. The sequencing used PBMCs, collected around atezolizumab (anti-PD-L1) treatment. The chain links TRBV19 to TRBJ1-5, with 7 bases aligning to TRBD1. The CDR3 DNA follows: TGTGCCACCATGCTACGGCAGGGGGTCAATCAGCCCCAGCATTTT. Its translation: CATMLRQGVNQPQHF.